One and the same sample provided the 20 T cell receptor beta chains below, sequenced in a study of blood T cell repertoires in COVID-19. Produced via immunoSEQ multiplex PCR; TCRdb's table is partial and in-frame only. Altogether fewer than 250,000 clones are present, about nine tenths being singletons, with the ten largest covering roughly 0.8%. The source material was peripheral blood. The receptors originated from a man between 25 and 39 years old with COVID-19, enrolled during active disease.

The chain employs TRBV9 and TRBJ2-3; TRBD2 might be the D (6 bases). CDR3 length: 16 residues. Germline V gene sequence: CDR1 SGDLS, CDR2 YYNGEE. V gave up 1 base and J gave up 4 bases, with 16 bases separating them. DNA of the CDR3: TGTGCCAGCAGCGTAATAACCGGGGGTGGGGCAGATACGCAGTATTTT. Amino acid sequence: CASSVITGGGADTQYF.

The chain combines TRBV9 with TRBJ1-2, with a tentative D call TRBD1 (5 bases). CDR1 and CDR2 from the germline V gene are SGDLS and YYNGEE. The CDR3 runs to 12 residues. The V end was cut by 4 bases, the J end by 2 bases, with 6 bases between. The CDR3 nucleotides read TGTGCCAGCAGCAACAGGAACTATGGCTACACCTTC. Its translation: CASSNRNYGYTF.

The chain couples TRBV11-2 to TRBJ2-1; the D gene is possibly TRBD1 (7 bases). The CDR3 is 14 residues long. Trimming cost V 3 bases and J 8 bases, with 14 bases left between them. CDR1 SGHAT and CDR2 FQNNGV come from the germline V gene. CDR3 protein: CASSLEGAFYEQFF. The CDR3 DNA is TGTGCCAGCAGCTTGGAGGGGGCGTTCTATGAGCAGTTCTTC.

The V gene is TRBV5-4, the J gene TRBJ1-1, with TRBD1 matching 8 bases. Germline V lookup: CDR1 SGHNT, CDR2 YYREEE (reference sequence). The V and J ends lost 2 bases and 3 bases, in that order; junction bases with no gene match: 3. This CDR3 contains 14 residues. The CDR3 spells CASSLQGGYTEAFF. In nucleotides, the CDR3 is TGTGCCAGCAGCTTACAGGGGGGTTACACTGAAGCTTTCTTT. Based on the CDR3 plus reference TRBV5-4 and TRBJ1-1, the full variable domain is ETGVTQSPTHLIKTRGQQVTLRCSSQSGHNTVSWYQQALGQGPQFIFQYYREEENGRGNFPPRFSGLQFPNYSSELNVNALELDDSALYLCASSLQGGYTEAFFGQGTRLTVV.

The chain couples TRBV2 to TRBJ2-1; TRBD1 is a possible D gene (5 bases). V gave up 4 bases and J gave up 6 bases, with 19 bases separating them. Germline V gene sequence: CDR1 SNHLY, CDR2 FYNNEI. The CDR3 contains 16 residues. CDR3 DNA sequence: TGTGCCAGCAGTGTTACCGAGAAAGGGGCGGTCAATGAGCAGTTCTTC. This gives the protein CASSVTEKGAVNEQFF.

Regarding this clone: At the DNA level, this CDR3 is encoded by other sequences in the same sample as well. The J gene is TRBJ1-3, the V gene TRBV3-1 (or the pseudogene TRBV3-2); D not certain. V was trimmed by 6 bases and J by 0 bases, leaving 6 bases between them. CDR1 is LGHDT, CDR2 YNNKEL, per germline (reference sequence). The CDR3 runs to 13 residues. The CDR3 coding sequence is TGTGCCAGCAGACAGAACTCTGGAAACACCATATATTTT. This encodes CASRQNSGNTIYF.

CDR3 in amino acids: CASSLTGGGTDTQYF. CDR3 in DNA: TGTGCCAGCAGCTTAACGGGCGGGGGTACAGATACGCAGTATTTT. This chain connects TRBV7-3 to TRBJ2-3, with 7 bases fitting TRBD2. This CDR3 is built from 15 residues. Germline CDR1 is SGHTA and CDR2 is FQGTGA. The junction had 3 bases not matched to a gene; V was cut back by 0 bases and J by 3 bases.

This clone appeared once. V is TRBV30 and J is TRBJ1-1; no reliable D call. The CDR3 runs to 13 residues. Trimming left V 0 bases short and J 1 base short, with 6 bases between. Germline V gene lookup returns CDR1 GTSNPN and CDR2 SVGIG (reference sequence). The CDR3 loop is CAWSVEANTEAFF. The CDR3 nucleotides read TGTGCCTGGAGTGTGGAGGCGAACACTGAAGCTTTCTTT.

The chain recombines TRBV5-6 with TRBJ1-4; TRBD1 agrees at 12 bases. V was pared by 0 bases and J by 8 bases, with 8 bases of the junction left unmatched. The CDR3 is made up of 17 amino acids. CDR1 SGHDT and CDR2 YYEEEE come from the germline V gene. This chain's CDR3 is CASSLAGTGGIWEKLFF. DNA of the CDR3: TGTGCCAGCAGCTTGGCCGGGACAGGGGGCATTTGGGAAAAACTGTTTTTT.

This sequence joins TRBV18 and TRBJ2-1; D may be TRBD1 (5 bases). Germline loops: CDR1 KGHSH, CDR2 LQKENI. The CDR3 extends over 15 amino acids. Trimming pared 2 bases from V and 1 base from J, leaving 9 bases between. The CDR3 sequence: CASSPMGQSYNEQFF. Written as DNA, the CDR3 is TGTGCCAGCTCACCAATGGGGCAGTCCTACAATGAGCAGTTCTTC.

This chain joins TRBV30 and TRBJ1-2, with a weak D call TRBD1 (6 bases). This CDR3 comprises 18 residues. V was cut by 2 bases and J by 0 bases, with 22 bases left in between. Germline V lookup: CDR1 GTSNPN, CDR2 SVGIG (reference sequence). The CDR3 nucleotides are TGTGCCTGGAGTCGGGTCGGTGGGGGCCAGGGGACTAACTATGGCTACACCTTC. Translating gives CAWSRVGGGQGTNYGYTF.

The chain employs TRBV5-1 and TRBJ1-3; D is undetermined. Trimming removed 0 bases at V and 4 bases at J, with 11 bases between. CDR3 length: 15 amino acids. Germline V CDR1 and CDR2: SGHRS, YFSETQ. As DNA, the CDR3 is TGCGCCAGCAGCTTGGACTCTCAAGCAGGAAACACCATATATTTT. It yields the protein CASSLDSQAGNTIYF.

V and J are TRBV27 and TRBJ1-1; D is undetermined. The CDR3 covers 15 residues. The germline V and J ends were trimmed by 3 bases and 1 base, with 12 bases remaining between them. The germline CDR1 and CDR2 sequences are MNHEY and SMNVEV (reference sequence). CDR3 nucleotides: TGTGCCAGCAGTTTTGGGTCGCGGGGGAACACTGAAGCTTTCTTT. As protein: CASSFGSRGNTEAFF.

The V gene is TRBV7-2, the J gene TRBJ2-5; 9 nucleotides align to TRBD2. The V segment lost 4 bases and the J segment 3 bases; nucleotides outside the gene matches: 3. The CDR3 extends over 14 amino acids. The germline gives CDR1 SGHTA, CDR2 FQGNSA. The CDR3 loop is CASSSASGEETQYF. The DNA for the CDR3 is TGTGCCAGCAGCTCGGCTAGCGGGGAAGAGACCCAGTACTTC.

This clone was picked up one time. This rearrangement joins TRBV10-3 to TRBJ1-2; 10 bases map to TRBD1. The CDR3 extends over 13 amino acids. V shed 8 bases and J 6 bases; nucleotides not matched to a gene: 6. In germline, CDR1 is ENHRY, CDR2 SYGVKD. The CDR3 loop is CAIGKTGGDGYTF. DNA for the CDR3: TGTGCCATCGGAAAGACAGGGGGCGATGGCTACACCTTC.

The chain combines TRBV30 with TRBJ2-6; perhaps TRBD1 as D (5 bases). Trimming removed 0 bases from V and 4 bases from J, with 10 bases in between. CDR3 length equals 15 residues. CDR1 is GTSNPN, CDR2 SVGIG, per germline (reference sequence). DNA of the CDR3: TGTGCCTGGAGTGTAGGGGCCCCCGGGGCCAACGTCCTGACTTTC. It specifies CAWSVGAPGANVLTF.

This chain links TRBV9 with TRBJ1-1, with 10 bases that match TRBD1. CDR3 size: 13 residues. The V gene end was trimmed by 5 bases and the J gene end by 4 bases; junction bases not matched to a gene: 2. Looked up from germline, CDR1 is SGDLS and CDR2 is YYNGEE. The CDR3 DNA is TGTGCCAGCAGTCGACAGGGGGCCACTGAAGCTTTCTTT. It codes for CASSRQGATEAFF.

This chain uses TRBV6-5 with TRBJ1-1; 7 bases fit TRBD1. CDR3 size: 11 residues. V shed 5 bases, J shed 11 bases, and the junction held 5 bases outside the gene matches. Germline CDR1 MNHEY, CDR2 SVGAGI. Here the CDR3 DNA reads TGTGCCAGCAGTCCGGGGACAGTTGCTTTCTTT. Residues: CASSPGTVAFF.

The chain links TRBV20-1 to TRBJ1-2, with 7 bases matching TRBD1. Germline V gene sequence: CDR1 DFQATT, CDR2 SNEGSKA (reference sequence). After removal of 3 bases from V and 7 bases from J, the junction contained 5 bases not matched to a gene. The CDR3 totals 12 residues. CDR3 in amino acids: CSASDREAGYTF. In DNA form, the CDR3 reads TGCAGTGCTAGTGACAGGGAAGCTGGCTACACCTTC.

This chain links TRBV6-1 with TRBJ1-1; D gene uncertain. This CDR3 is built from 14 residues. V lost 2 bases to trimming and J lost 5 bases, with 12 bases between them. Germline CDR1 and CDR2: MNHNS and SASEGT. CDR3 DNA: TGTGCCAGCAGTGAAAGGTACGGAGGGACTGAAGCTTTCTTT. Protein: CASSERYGGTEAFF.